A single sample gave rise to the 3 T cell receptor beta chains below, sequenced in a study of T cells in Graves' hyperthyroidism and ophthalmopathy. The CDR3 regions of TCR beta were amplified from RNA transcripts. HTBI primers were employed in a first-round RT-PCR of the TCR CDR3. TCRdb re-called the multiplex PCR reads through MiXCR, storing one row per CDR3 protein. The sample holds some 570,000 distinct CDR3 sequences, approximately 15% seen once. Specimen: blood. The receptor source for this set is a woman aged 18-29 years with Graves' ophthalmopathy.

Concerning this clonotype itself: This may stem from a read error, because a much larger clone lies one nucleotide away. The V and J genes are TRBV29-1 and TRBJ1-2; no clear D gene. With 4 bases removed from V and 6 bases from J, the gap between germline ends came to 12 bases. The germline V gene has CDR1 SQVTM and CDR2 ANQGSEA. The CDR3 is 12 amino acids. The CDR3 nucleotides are TGCAGCGTTGTTACAGAGGCGGATGGCTACACCTTC. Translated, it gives CSVVTEADGYTF.

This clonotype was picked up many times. This CDR3 reads CASRGPGNTEAFF. DNA for the CDR3: TGTGCCAGCCGGGGGCCAGGGAACACTGAAGCTTTCTTT. This chain connects TRBV12-3 or TRBV12-4 to TRBJ1-1; tentative D call: TRBD1 (6 bases). Trimming removed 8 bases at V and 1 base at J, with 11 bases between. There are 13 residues in the CDR3.

As DNA, the CDR3 is TGTGCCAGCAGTTTAAACCCCTGGACAGGGAATCGCAATGAGCAGTTCTTC. Amino acid sequence: CASSLNPWTGNRNEQFF. This rearrangement joins TRBV27 to TRBJ2-1; 8 nucleotides agree with TRBD1. Germline trimming cut 2 bases from V and 6 bases from J; bases unmatched to any gene: 12. The germline CDR1 and CDR2 sequences are MNHEY and SMNVEV (reference sequence). The length of the CDR3 is 17 residues.